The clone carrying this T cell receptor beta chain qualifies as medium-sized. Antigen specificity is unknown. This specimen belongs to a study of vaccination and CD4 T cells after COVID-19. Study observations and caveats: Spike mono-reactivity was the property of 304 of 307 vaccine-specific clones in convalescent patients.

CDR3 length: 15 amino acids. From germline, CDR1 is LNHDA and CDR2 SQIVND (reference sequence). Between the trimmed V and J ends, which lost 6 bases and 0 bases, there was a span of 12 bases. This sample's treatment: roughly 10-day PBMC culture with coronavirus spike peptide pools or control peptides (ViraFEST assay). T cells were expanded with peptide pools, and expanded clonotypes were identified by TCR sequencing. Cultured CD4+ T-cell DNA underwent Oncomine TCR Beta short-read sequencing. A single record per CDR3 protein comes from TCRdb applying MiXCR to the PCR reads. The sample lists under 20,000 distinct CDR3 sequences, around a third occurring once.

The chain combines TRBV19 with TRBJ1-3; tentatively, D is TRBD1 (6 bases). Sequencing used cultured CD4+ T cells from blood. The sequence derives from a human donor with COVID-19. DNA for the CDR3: TGTGCCAGTAGCGGACAGCTCTCCTCTGGAAACACCATATATTTT. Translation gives CASSGQLSSGNTIYF.